The 21 T cell receptor beta chains below were found in one sample sequenced in a study of blood T cell repertoires in COVID-19. Only in-frame clones appear in the TCRdb table, and some are missing; sequencing was by immunoSEQ multiplex PCR. The repertoire holds some 250,000 clones, with approximately 84% as singletons. The source material was peripheral blood. These receptors were taken from a young woman who had recovered from COVID-19.

The rearrangement links TRBV28 to TRBJ2-1; a possible D gene is TRBD1 (6 bases). V was shortened by 6 bases and J by 9 bases, with 12 bases between the two germline ends. The CDR3 has 12 residues. Germline-derived CDR1 and CDR2 are MDHEN and SYDVKM. The CDR3 DNA reads TGTGCCAGCAGCATCAGGGGTAGTGAGCAGTTCTTC. This sequence encodes CASSIRGSEQFF.

This chain links TRBV6-5 with TRBJ2-5; 7 nucleotides match TRBD1. Germline V gene data show CDR1 as MNHEY and CDR2 as SVGAGI. This CDR3 comprises 13 residues. Trimming took 6 bases from V and 5 from J; bases not matched to a gene: 6. The CDR3: CASRAQGRETQYF. Here the CDR3 DNA reads TGTGCCAGCAGGGCACAGGGGCGGGAGACCCAGTACTTC.

The genes are TRBV7-6 and TRBJ2-1, with TRBD1 matching 7 bases. V lost 1 base and J lost 0; bases outside the gene matches: 6. The CDR3 is 17 amino acids. Looked up from germline, CDR1 is SGHVS and CDR2 is FNYEAQ. In nucleotides, the CDR3 is TGTGCCAGCAGCTTAGAAGGGGGCATGCGCTCCTACAATGAGCAGTTCTTC. This encodes CASSLEGGMRSYNEQFF.

V is TRBV5-1 and J is TRBJ2-5; a possible D gene is TRBD2 (7 bases). The germline gives CDR1 SGHRS, CDR2 YFSETQ. The CDR3 is made up of 15 amino acids. Trimming took off 4 bases at V and 5 bases at J, with 18 bases between the two ends. Here the CDR3 reads CASSVLRGGRETQYF. The DNA for the CDR3 is TGCGCCAGCAGCGTATTGAGGGGGGGCAGGGAGACCCAGTACTTC.

The J gene is TRBJ2-3, the V gene TRBV5-1, with a weak D call TRBD1 (6 bases). This CDR3 has 16 amino acids. The V gene's germline CDR1 is SGHRS and CDR2 YFSETQ. The germline V and J ends were trimmed by 6 bases and 0 bases, with 17 bases remaining between them. CDR3 coding DNA: TGCGCCAGCACCCGACGGACAGATCCTAGCACAGATACGCAGTATTTT. Its translation: CASTRRTDPSTDTQYF.

The chain joins TRBV2 to TRBJ1-2; 7 positions match TRBD1. Looked up from germline, CDR1 is SNHLY and CDR2 is FYNNEI. This CDR3 is 16 amino acids long. V was pared by 2 bases and J by 3 bases, with 9 bases of the junction left unmatched. The CDR3 protein is CASSEYRTGGDYGYTF. CDR3 nucleotide sequence: TGTGCCAGCAGTGAATACCGGACAGGAGGGGACTATGGCTACACCTTC.

The chain carries TRBV2 and TRBJ1-6, with TRBD1 matching over 9 bases. From germline, CDR1 is SNHLY and CDR2 FYNNEI. This CDR3 has 14 amino acids. The ends lost 5 bases at V and 8 bases at J; junction bases unmatched: 4. The CDR3, as DNA: TGTGCCAGCAGTACGGGACAGGGTTATTCACCCCTCCACTTT. This encodes CASSTGQGYSPLHF.

This chain connects TRBV7-9 to TRBJ2-7; TRBD2 might be the D (5 bases). The V end was cut by 1 base, the J end by 6 bases, with 10 bases between. The CDR3 has 13 amino acids. Germline-derived CDR1 and CDR2 are SEHNR and FQNEAQ (reference sequence). The CDR3 nucleotides are TGTGCCAGCAGCTTAGGAGGGAATGGCGAGCAGTACTTC. It codes for CASSLGGNGEQYF.

The gene calls are TRBV12-5 and TRBJ2-1; 11 positions agree with TRBD2. The V gene end was trimmed by 4 bases and the J gene end by 5 bases; junction bases not matched to a gene: 10. Germline loops: CDR1 LGHNT, CDR2 FRNRAP. The CDR3 spans 17 residues. CDR3 loop: CASGSRLAGRRDNEQFF. CDR3 nucleotide sequence: TGTGCTAGTGGTTCCCGACTAGCGGGAAGAAGGGACAATGAGCAGTTCTTC.

The V and J genes are TRBV6-5 and TRBJ1-2; 12 bases agree with TRBD1. CDR1 and CDR2 (germline): MNHEY, SVGAGI. This CDR3 is 14 amino acids long. The trim removed 5 bases at V and 8 bases at J, leaving 6 bases unmatched. The CDR3 coding sequence is TGTGCCAGCAGTCCGGGACAGGGGGCTGGAGGCTACACCTTC. This sequence encodes CASSPGQGAGGYTF.

V and J are TRBV2 and TRBJ2-7, with 9 bases matching TRBD2. Germline values: CDR1 SNHLY, CDR2 FYNNEI. V lost 7 bases to trimming and J lost 2 bases; unmatched junction nucleotides: 3. This CDR3 is built from 13 residues. The CDR3 reads CASTLAGPYEQYF. CDR3 coding DNA: TGTGCCAGCACCCTAGCGGGGCCCTACGAGCAGTACTTC.

J is TRBJ2-7 and V is TRBV2; 7 bases line up with TRBD1. The V segment lost 5 bases and the J segment 2 bases; nucleotides outside the gene matches: 6. The CDR3 runs 14 residues. Germline V gene lookup returns CDR1 SNHLY and CDR2 FYNNEI. The CDR3 loop reads CASSKNRGPYEQYF. CDR3 sequence (DNA): TGTGCCAGCAGTAAAAACAGGGGCCCCTACGAGCAGTACTTC.

This clone occurred a few times. The V gene is TRBV19, the J gene TRBJ1-5, with 7 bases lining up with TRBD1. Germline CDR1 is LNHDA and CDR2 is SQIVND (reference sequence). The CDR3 totals 13 residues. J was trimmed by 4 bases and V by 6 bases; bases with no gene match: 3. This CDR3 is CASSGRGNQPQHF. The CDR3 DNA reads TGTGCCAGTAGCGGCAGGGGGAATCAGCCCCAGCATTTT.

The chain carries TRBV19 and TRBJ2-5; 9 bases align to TRBD2. The CDR3 has 16 amino acids. Per the germline V gene, CDR1 is LNHDA and CDR2 is SQIVND (reference sequence). The junction had 9 bases not matched to a gene; V was cut back by 6 bases and J by 1 base. The CDR3 DNA reads as TGTGCCAGTAGCAATGTAGCGGGGGCTACCCAAGAGACCCAGTACTTC. Translated, it gives CASSNVAGATQETQYF.

The chain combines TRBV7-9 with TRBJ2-7; 7 bases align to TRBD1. V shed 0 bases, J shed 6 bases, and the junction held 11 bases outside the gene matches. This CDR3 contains 16 residues. In germline, CDR1 is SEHNR, CDR2 FQNEAQ (reference sequence). CDR3 sequence (DNA): TGTGCCAGCAGCTTAGCCTTGGGACAGCAATCGCCCGAGCAGTACTTC. This gives the protein CASSLALGQQSPEQYF.

The CDR3 loop is CASSPWTGGSNQPQHF. CDR3 sequence (DNA): TGTGCCAGCAGCCCATGGACAGGGGGTAGCAATCAGCCCCAGCATTTT. This chain joins TRBV7-9 and TRBJ1-5, with 10 bases identical to TRBD1. Germline V lookup: CDR1 SEHNR, CDR2 FQNEAQ (reference sequence). V was pared by 5 bases and J by 0 bases, with 4 bases of the junction left unmatched. The CDR3 is 16 amino acids.

This chain connects TRBV15 to TRBJ1-2, with 7 bases that match TRBD1. After removal of 2 bases from V and 0 bases from J, the junction contained 0 bases not matched to a gene. The germline V gene encodes CDR1 LNHNV and CDR2 YYDKDF (reference sequence). CDR3 length: 14 residues. In nucleotides, the CDR3 is TGTGCCACCAGCAGACAGGGGGCTAACTATGGCTACACCTTC. This sequence encodes CATSRQGANYGYTF.

This clone has more than one count but fewer than ten. The rearrangement links TRBV6-2 or TRBV6-3 to TRBJ1-2, with D possibly TRBD1 on 5 matching bases. Between the trimmed V and J ends, which lost 0 bases and 4 bases, there was a span of 15 bases. CDR3 length: 16 residues. Germline values: CDR1 MNHEY, CDR2 SVGEGT. CDR3 protein: CASSYSGGEKGYGYTF. The CDR3 region has the DNA TGTGCCAGCAGTTACTCGGGAGGGGAAAAGGGCTATGGCTACACCTTC.

This chain links TRBV6-2 or TRBV6-3 with TRBJ2-1, with 8 bases matching TRBD1. Trimming removed 3 bases from V and 8 bases from J; junction bases left unmatched: 9. CDR1 MNHEY and CDR2 SVGEGT come from the germline V gene. The CDR3 spans 15 residues. CDR3 DNA sequence: TGTGCCAGCAGTTATAGGTCAGGGGGCTTAGATGAGCAGTTCTTC. Amino acids: CASSYRSGGLDEQFF.

CDR3 loop: CASSFSTTDTQYF. The CDR3, as DNA: TGTGCCAGCAGTTTCTCTACCACAGATACGCAGTATTTT. The chain joins TRBV27 to TRBJ2-3; D is unclear. The V gene's germline CDR1 is MNHEY and CDR2 SMNVEV (reference sequence). This CDR3 is built from 13 residues. Trimming took off 3 bases at V and 2 bases at J, with 6 bases between the two ends.

The sample holds many counts of this clone. The rearrangement uses TRBV7-9 and TRBJ2-1; D not certain. The ends were cut back, 5 bases at V and 8 bases at J, with 10 bases in the middle. The CDR3 spans 12 residues. CDR1 and CDR2 from the germline V gene are SEHNR and FQNEAQ (reference sequence). CDR3 bases: TGTGCCAGCAGCCACACTCAGGATGAGCAGTTCTTC. Its protein is CASSHTQDEQFF.